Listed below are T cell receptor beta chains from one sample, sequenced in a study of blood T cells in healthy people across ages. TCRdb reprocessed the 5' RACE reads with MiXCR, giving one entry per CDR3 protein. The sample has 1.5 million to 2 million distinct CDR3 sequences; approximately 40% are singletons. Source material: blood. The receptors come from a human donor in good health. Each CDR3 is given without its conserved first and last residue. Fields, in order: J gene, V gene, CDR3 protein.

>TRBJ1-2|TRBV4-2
ASSQVQGARGYT
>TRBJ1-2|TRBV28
ASQAELGGYT
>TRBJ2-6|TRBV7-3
ASSLIGGVSGANVLT
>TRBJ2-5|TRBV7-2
ASSPSLQATQY
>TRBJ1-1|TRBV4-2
ASSQELAAENTEAF
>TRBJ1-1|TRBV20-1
SARGIFRENTEAF
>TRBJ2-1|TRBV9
ASSPRGGLNNEQF
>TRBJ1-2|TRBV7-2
ASSLGTHGRGHT
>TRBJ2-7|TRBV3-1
ASSKRTGPYEQY
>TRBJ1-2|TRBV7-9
ASSLALIFYDYT
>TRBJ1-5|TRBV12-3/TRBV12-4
ASRGLSGPQH